A selection of T cell receptor beta chains follows, all from one sample in a study of T cell responses to AZD1222 COVID-19 vaccine. Sequencing used immunoSEQ multiplex PCR; TCRdb keeps in-frame clones, though not all of them. The table lists roughly 70,000 clones, 65% to 90% of them singletons, with 5% to 6% in the top ten. The material was peripheral blood, obtained on day 0 of AZD1222 vaccination. The receptors come from an adult in good health. The CDR3 runs from the conserved cysteine through the conserved F or W.

j_call | cdr3_length | v_call | cdr3_aa
TRBJ2-5 | 16 | TRBV6-5 | CASSYSWDSEGGTQYF
TRBJ1-2 | 14 | TRBV4-3 | CASSQDVLTYGYTF
TRBJ2-3 | 15 | TRBV5-1 | CASSLVDRVRDTQYF
TRBJ2-7 | 13 | TRBV11-2 | CASSLGTGYEQYF
TRBJ2-5 | 15 | TRBV5-4 | CASSLGRGGQETQYF
TRBJ2-1 | 16 | TRBV6-2/TRBV6-3 | CASSWTSRVLNNEQFF
TRBJ1-1 | 14 | TRBV7-9 | CASNQGIVNTEAFF
TRBJ2-6 | 14 | TRBV6-5 | CASGRSSGANVLTF
TRBJ1-5 | 14 | TRBV4-3 | CASSRDRRNQPQHF
TRBJ2-3 | 15 | TRBV27 | CASSPSGGVTDTQYF
TRBJ2-7 | 14 | TRBV6-5 | CASSYATVGYEQYF
TRBJ2-7 | 13 | TRBV19 | CASSISETYEQYF
TRBJ2-7 | 16 | TRBV1 | CTSSHIRVTLSYEQYF
TRBJ1-4 | 14 | TRBV3-1/TRBV3-2 | CASSQAGAKEKLFF
TRBJ1-1 | 13 | TRBV12-3/TRBV12-4 | CASSLTEATEAFF
TRBJ2-1 | 12 | TRBV12-3/TRBV12-4 | CASSLTYNEQFF
TRBJ2-2 | 15 | TRBV7-9 | CASSAGTSDTGELFF
TRBJ2-2 | 12 | TRBV10-2 | CASSVATGELFF
TRBJ1-1 | 14 | TRBV4-3 | CASSQDTGGTEAFF
TRBJ1-6 | 13 | TRBV5-6 | CASSLTGNSPLHF
TRBJ2-2 | 18 | TRBV11-3 | CASSLGLVASLNTGELFF
TRBJ2-1 | 19 | TRBV7-2 | CASSSVLSTPRSSYNEQFF
TRBJ2-7 | 13 | TRBV3-1/TRBV3-2 | CASSQGQPYEQYF
TRBJ1-1 | 13 | TRBV18 | CASSPLPNTEAFF
TRBJ1-3 | 13 | TRBV2 | CATRTDSGNTIYF
TRBJ2-7 | 13 | TRBV6-5 | CASRNRGPYEQYF
TRBJ1-1 | 14 | TRBV3-1/TRBV3-2 | CASSQVRGDTEAFF
TRBJ2-7 | 14 | TRBV4-1 | CASSQGETVGWRYF
TRBJ2-3 | 14 | TRBV9 | CASGSGGWADTQYF
TRBJ2-7 | 15 | TRBV3-1/TRBV3-2 | CASSSGARSPYEQYF
TRBJ1-4 | 14 | TRBV5-6 | CASSLPTGGEKLFF
TRBJ1-6 | 15 | TRBV6-5 | CASGGATGVNSPLHF
TRBJ2-3 | 14 | TRBV10-3 | CAISEAGSADTQYF
TRBJ2-1 | 15 | TRBV11-2 | CASRNYRDSSNEQFF
TRBJ2-5 | 15 | TRBV4-3 | CASSQQYRGRQAQYF
TRBJ2-1 | 15 | TRBV27 | CASSPLAGGNNEQFF
TRBJ1-2 | 12 | TRBV29-1 | CSVSTGGLGYTF
TRBJ1-1 | 14 | TRBV2 | CASRLRQYDEVAFF
TRBJ2-1 | 17 | TRBV11-3 | CASSLETGRGGYNEQFF
TRBJ1-3 | 15 | TRBV5-1 | CASSLGGPSGNTIYF
TRBJ1-2 | 13 | TRBV6-5 | CASSRDRVGGYTF
TRBJ1-5 | 16 | TRBV24-1 | CATSDGLQASNQPQHF
TRBJ1-1 | 14 | TRBV6-2/TRBV6-3 | CASSSGQGITEAFF
TRBJ1-1 | 13 | TRBV4-1 | CASSQERATEAFF
TRBJ1-2 | 15 | TRBV9 | CASSVADRIYYGYTF
TRBJ1-4 | 13 | TRBV2 | CASSPGQGEKLFF
TRBJ1-6 | 16 | TRBV5-7 | CASSLARQGMSSPLHF
TRBJ1-1 | 15 | TRBV6-5 | CASSYWGTGDTEAFF
TRBJ1-2 | 17 | TRBV5-8 | CASSLGDPWNPNYGYTF
TRBJ2-1 | 13 | TRBV27 | CASSSTAKDEQFF
TRBJ2-7 | 12 | TRBV6-1 | CASSEALFEQYF
TRBJ1-1 | 13 | TRBV2 | CASSGTGYTEAFF
TRBJ1-1 | 14 | TRBV19 | CASTKTGAATEAFF